The rows below give T cell receptor beta chains drawn from one sample of a study of cytomegalovirus exposure and HLA in healthy donors. The method was immunoSEQ multiplex PCR; TCRdb's version includes in-frame clones alone and lacks a portion of them. The data hold approximately 160,000 clones, with approximately 70% observed a single time. The sample taken for sequencing was PBMCs. These receptors were obtained from a man aged 18 to 30 in good health and CMV-seropositive. Each CDR3 is given with its conserved first and last residue. Fields, in order: J gene, clone size, D gene, V gene, CDR3 DNA, CDR3 protein. A D gene is named only where the DNA matches it firmly. Expanded clones get a size class; other rows say once, few or many, or leave the size out.

>TRBJ1-4|.|TRBD1|TRBV4-1
TGCGCCAGCAGCCCAGGGGGCGTATCGAATGAAAAACTGTTTTTT
CASSPGGVSNEKLFF
>TRBJ2-2|.|TRBD2|TRBV5-6
TGTGCCACATCTGAATTTCTAGCGGGAGATACCGGGGAGCTGTTTTTT
CATSEFLAGDTGELFF
>TRBJ1-1|.|.|TRBV7-8
TGTGCCAGCGGGACTGTCAGGAGGGACACTGAAGCTTTCTTT
CASGTVRRDTEAFF
>TRBJ2-5|.|.|TRBV6-5
TGTGCCAGCAGTTACTCAGTCAGGGAGACCCAGTACTTC
CASSYSVRETQYF
>TRBJ1-3|.|TRBD1|TRBV7-9
TGTGCCAGCAGCCCTCAACCGGGACAGGGACCCTCTGGAAACACCATATATTTT
CASSPQPGQGPSGNTIYF
>TRBJ1-1|.|.|TRBV19
TGTGCCACCCTCCATCAGGGGACTGAAGCTTTCTTT
CATLHQGTEAFF
>TRBJ2-2|.|TRBD2|TRBV5-1
TGCGCCAGCAGCTTGGCGACAGAGCGGGGGGTCACCGGGGAGCTGTTTTTT
CASSLATERGVTGELFF
>TRBJ2-3|.|TRBD2|TRBV6-1
TGTGCCAGCAGGGGGACTAGCGGGAGCACAGATACGCAGTATTTT
CASRGTSGSTDTQYF
>TRBJ1-4|.|.|TRBV14
TGTGCCAGCAGCCAAGTTGGGGGGTATGAAAAACTGTTTTTT
CASSQVGGYEKLFF
>TRBJ2-5|few|.|TRBV5-1
TGCGCCAGCAGCTTGGGGGCCCAAGAGACCCAGTACTTC
CASSLGAQETQYF
>TRBJ2-5|.|TRBD1|TRBV5-1
TGCGCCAGCAGCTTGGATGGGACAGGGGGTGAGACCCAGTACTTC
CASSLDGTGGETQYF
>TRBJ2-1|few|TRBD2|TRBV10-2
TGCGCCAGCTCTAGCGGGGAGGTCTACAATGAGCAGTTCTTC
CASSSGEVYNEQFF
>TRBJ2-6|.|TRBD1|TRBV6-1
TGTGCCAGCAGTGAACAGGGGGCTTCTGGGGCCAACGTCCTGACTTTC
CASSEQGASGANVLTF
>TRBJ2-3|.|TRBD2|TRBV9
TGTGCCAGCAGCCCGACCATTGGGACTAGCGGGAGCCACTTGGGGGATACGCAGTATTTT
CASSPTIGTSGSHLGDTQYF
>TRBJ2-1|.|TRBD2|TRBV29-1
TGCAGCGTTGAAGAGGCGCTAGCGGGAGTGGTCGATGAGCAGTTCTTC
CSVEEALAGVVDEQFF
>TRBJ1-5|.|TRBD1|TRBV9
TGTGCCAGCAGCGGAGGACAGGGGGCCTTCAATCAGCCCCAGCATTTT
CASSGGQGAFNQPQHF
>TRBJ1-4|.|TRBD1|TRBV2
TGTGCCAGCGGGAAAACAGGGGCGGGGGAAAAACTGTTTTTT
CASGKTGAGEKLFF
>TRBJ1-5|.|.|TRBV19
TGTGCCAGTAAACAGGTTGACAATCAGCCCCAGCATTTT
CASKQVDNQPQHF
>TRBJ1-1|.|.|TRBV29-1
TGCAGCGTTGAGGTCAGGGTGACTGAAGCTTTCTTT
CSVEVRVTEAFF
>TRBJ2-1|.|TRBD2|TRBV7-2
TGTGCCAGCAGCCCCTTACTAGCGGGAGGGTACAATGAGCAGTTCTTC
CASSPLLAGGYNEQFF
>TRBJ2-5|.|.|TRBV30
TGTGCCTGGAGTCCCACGGGAGAGACCCAGTACTTC
CAWSPTGETQYF
>TRBJ1-5|.|TRBD1|TRBV5-1
TGCGCCAGCAGCCCAGACAGGGATCAGCCCCAGCATTTT
CASSPDRDQPQHF
>TRBJ1-5|.|.|TRBV12-2
TGTGCAAGTCGCTTAGCGCTCGAGGGCGCTGTACAGCCCCAGCATTTT
CASRLALEGAVQPQHF
>TRBJ1-2|.|.|TRBV7-9
TGTGCCAGCAGCCCCGACGGGAATGCCTATGGCTACACCTTC
CASSPDGNAYGYTF
>TRBJ1-5|.|.|TRBV19
TGTGCCAGTAGTATACAGGGCCCGCTGCGGAATCAGCCCCAGCATTTT
CASSIQGPLRNQPQHF
>TRBJ1-2|.|TRBD1|TRBV29-1
TGCAGCGCAGGAGGGACAGGAATCTATGGCTACACCTTC
CSAGGTGIYGYTF
>TRBJ2-2|.|TRBD1|TRBV18
TGTGCCAGCTCACCACCGATGGGACAGGGTATCTTCGGGGAGCTGTTTTTT
CASSPPMGQGIFGELFF
>TRBJ2-2|few|TRBD1|TRBV7-7
TGTGCTAGCAGTCCACTAGGGGGCGCAGGTTTAACCGGGGAGCTGTTTTTT
CASSPLGGAGLTGELFF
>TRBJ1-1|once|.|TRBV4-2
TGTGCCAGCAGCCAAGGGGGCAGACAGAACACTGAAGCTTTCTTT
CASSQGGRQNTEAFF
>TRBJ1-4|few|TRBD1|TRBV27
TGTGCCAGCAGGGGCACAGGGGTGAATGAAAAACTGTTTTTT
CASRGTGVNEKLFF
>TRBJ2-1|.|TRBD2|TRBV9
TGTGCCAGCAGCGTAGGGACTAGCGGCTACAATGAGCAGTTCTTC
CASSVGTSGYNEQFF
>TRBJ2-2|.|TRBD1|TRBV5-1
TGCGCCAGCAGCTTCGGACAGGGTACCGGGGAGCTGTTTTTT
CASSFGQGTGELFF
>TRBJ1-2|.|.|TRBV6-5
TGTGCCAGCAGTACACCTAACTATGGCTACACCTTC
CASSTPNYGYTF
>TRBJ2-5|.|.|TRBV6-5
TGTGCCAGCAGTTACTCGGGACACCAAGCTCCGTACTTC
CASSYSGHQAPYF
>TRBJ1-1|.|.|TRBV18
TGTGCCAGCTCCCTTACAGAATCGAACACTGAAGCTTTCTTT
CASSLTESNTEAFF
>TRBJ1-1|.|TRBD1|TRBV5-1
TGCGCCAGCAGCGAAGGGACAGGGTATTATGGCACTGAAGCTTTCTTT
CASSEGTGYYGTEAFF
>TRBJ2-1|.|TRBD1|TRBV28
TGTGCCAGCAGTCCCCCGGGACAGGGGGCGTGGGAGCAGTTCTTC
CASSPPGQGAWEQFF
>TRBJ1-1|.|.|TRBV6-1
TGTGCCAGCTCCGGGGGGTGGGGGAAGACTGAAGCTTTCTTT
CASSGGWGKTEAFF
>TRBJ2-1|medium-sized|TRBD2|TRBV6-1
TGTGCCAGCATCACGGGACTAGCGAATGAGCAGTTCTTC
CASITGLANEQFF
>TRBJ1-2|.|.|TRBV6-5
TGTGCCAGCAGCCCAACAATCTTCTATGGCTACACCTTC
CASSPTIFYGYTF
>TRBJ1-2|.|TRBD1|TRBV30
TGTGCCTGGAGTGCTCAAGCTACAGGGGCTGGCTACACCTTC
CAWSAQATGAGYTF
>TRBJ1-1|once|.|TRBV19
TGTGCCAGTAGTATACAGGGTGGAAGTGAAGCTTTCTTT
CASSIQGGSEAFF
>TRBJ2-1|once|TRBD1|TRBV29-1
TGCAGCGCGGGACAGGGCGATGAGCAGTTCTTC
CSAGQGDEQFF
>TRBJ1-5|.|.|TRBV19
TGTGCCAGTAGTGCCAACACAGGGAGCAATCAGCCCCAGCATTTT
CASSANTGSNQPQHF
>TRBJ1-1|.|TRBD1|TRBV19
TGTGCCAGTAGTATTGACAGGGGGCAAGGGGGAACTGAAGCTTTCTTT
CASSIDRGQGGTEAFF
>TRBJ1-1|.|.|TRBV19
TGTGCCACCGCAGAGGGGGAGAACACTGAAGCTTTCTTT
CATAEGENTEAFF
>TRBJ2-3|.|TRBD1|TRBV11-3
TGTGCCAGCAGCTCCAGGGGGCTTATCACAGATACGCAGTATTTT
CASSSRGLITDTQYF
>TRBJ2-3|.|.|TRBV5-1
TGCGCCAGCAGCTTGGACGGTAGCACAGATACGCAGTATTTT
CASSLDGSTDTQYF
>TRBJ1-3|.|.|TRBV11-2
TGTGCCAGCAGCCAGGACACCATATATTTT
CASSQDTIYF
>TRBJ2-6|.|TRBD2|TRBV27
TGTGCCAGCAGTTTACGGGGGGCTGGGGCCAACGTCCTGACTTTC
CASSLRGAGANVLTF
>TRBJ1-1|.|TRBD1|TRBV2
TGTGCCAGCAGCGACCCGACAGGGACCACTGAAGCTTTCTTT
CASSDPTGTTEAFF
>TRBJ1-5|.|.|TRBV19
TGTGCCACCCGAGATAGCAATCAGCCCCAGCATTTT
CATRDSNQPQHF